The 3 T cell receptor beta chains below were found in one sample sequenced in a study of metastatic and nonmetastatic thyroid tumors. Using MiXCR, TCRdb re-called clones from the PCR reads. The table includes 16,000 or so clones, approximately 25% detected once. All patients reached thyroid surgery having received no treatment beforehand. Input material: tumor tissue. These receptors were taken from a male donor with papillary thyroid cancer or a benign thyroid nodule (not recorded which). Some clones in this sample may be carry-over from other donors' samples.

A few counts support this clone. The CDR3 DNA follows: TGCGCCAGCATTTATTCTGGGACATGGGGTGAGGAGCAGTACTTC. This translates into CASIYSGTWGEEQYF. The V and J genes are TRBV5-1 and TRBJ2-7; possible D gene TRBD1, 6 bases. V dropped 6 bases and J dropped 7 bases, with 23 bases sitting between them. The CDR3 runs to 15 residues. Germline assignment: CDR1 SGHRS and CDR2 YFSETQ.

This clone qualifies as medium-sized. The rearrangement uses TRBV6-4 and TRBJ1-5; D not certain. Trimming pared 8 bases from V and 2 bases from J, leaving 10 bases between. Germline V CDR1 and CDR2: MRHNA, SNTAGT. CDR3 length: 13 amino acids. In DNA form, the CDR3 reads TGTGCCAGCCCTCACCGGGGCAATCAGCCCCAGCATTTT. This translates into CASPHRGNQPQHF.

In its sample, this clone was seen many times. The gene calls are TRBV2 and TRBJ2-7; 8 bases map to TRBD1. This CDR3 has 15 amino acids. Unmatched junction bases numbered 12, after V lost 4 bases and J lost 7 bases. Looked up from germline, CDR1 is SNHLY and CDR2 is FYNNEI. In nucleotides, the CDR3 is TGTGCCAGCAGTGTTTATCTGGACAGGGCGTCGGAGCAGTACTTC. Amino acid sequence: CASSVYLDRASEQYF.